The 30 T cell receptor beta chains given below trace back to one sample, sequenced in a study of CD8+ T cells in alopecia areata (dated by TCRdb to between 2017 and 2018). Library generation was performed with the immunoSEQ multiplex PCR assay. RNA was extracted from all samples and reverse transcribed into cDNA as template for TCR sequencing. This immuneACCESS table, as held by TCRdb, lists in-frame sequences with V and J called but not all clones. Of the missing ones, under half trace to an unresolved V gene in checked studies; the others have no known cause. In this sample the table shows 110,000 to 150,000 clones, around 49% of which occur a single time. The ten biggest clones cover 0.99% of the sample. The time point label corresponds to: baseline before oral tofacitinib. Sequenced material: CD4+ T cells sorted from blood, taken at week 0. The receptor source for this set is a human donor with alopecia areata.

The chain recombines TRBV30 with TRBJ2-3; the match to TRBD1 covers 8 bases. The CDR3 extends over 14 amino acids. J was trimmed by 6 bases and V by 0 bases; bases with no gene match: 5. Germline values: CDR1 GTSNPN, CDR2 SVGIG (reference sequence). CDR3 bases: TGTGCCTGGAGTGTGTGGACAGGGATGGATACGCAGTATTTT. It specifies CAWSVWTGMDTQYF.

The genes are TRBV5-1 and TRBJ2-5; perhaps TRBD1 as D (7 bases). Germline V gives CDR1 SGHRS, CDR2 YFSETQ. The CDR3 totals 14 residues. Trimming pared 4 bases from V and 4 bases from J, leaving 14 bases between. CDR3 sequence: CASSARGQTETQYF. The CDR3 region has the DNA TGCGCCAGCAGCGCGCGGGGACAGACAGAGACCCAGTACTTC.

This clone was detected only a few times. This chain joins TRBV7-9 and TRBJ2-1; D is uncertain. This CDR3 contains 12 residues. The V gene lost 1 base and the J gene lost 7 bases, with 5 bases spanning the gap. In germline, CDR1 is SEHNR, CDR2 FQNEAQ (reference sequence). CDR3 nucleotides: TGTGCCAGCAGCTTAGTCGGGAATGAGCAGTTCTTC. Its translation is CASSLVGNEQFF.

The chain has TRBV5-6 and TRBJ2-1; 8 bases agree with TRBD2. The germline CDR1 and CDR2 sequences are SGHDT and YYEEEE. This CDR3 has 13 residues. With V trimmed by 1 base and J by 7 bases, 1 base remained unmatched. CDR3: CASSLTSGNEQFF. The CDR3 DNA sequence: TGTGCCAGCAGCTTGACTAGCGGTAATGAGCAGTTCTTC.

This rearrangement joins TRBV5-1 to TRBJ2-2; D is unclear. V dropped 0 bases and J dropped 7 bases, with 7 bases sitting between them. This CDR3 is 13 amino acids long. CDR1 SGHRS and CDR2 YFSETQ come from the germline V gene. Written as DNA, the CDR3 is TGCGCCAGCAGCTTGGAAGGGCTCGGGGAGCTGTTTTTT. This codes for CASSLEGLGELFF.

A few counts support this clone. The chain recombines TRBV10-3 with TRBJ2-3; D is possibly TRBD2 (5 bases). The CDR3 contains 13 residues. V lost 10 bases and J 2 bases, leaving 13 bases between the germline ends. Per the germline V gene, CDR1 is ENHRY and CDR2 is SYGVKD. For the CDR3, the DNA is TGTGCCACTGGACTCCCAGCCACAGATACGCAGTATTTT. This encodes CATGLPATDTQYF.

CDR3 sequence (DNA): TGCAGCGTTGAGCAGGGCGGGGGAGAGACCCAGTACTTC. This translates into CSVEQGGGETQYF. The V and J genes are TRBV29-1 and TRBJ2-5, with TRBD2 matching over 7 bases. V was pared by 3 bases and J by 4 bases, with 5 bases of the junction left unmatched. Germline-derived CDR1 and CDR2 are SQVTM and ANQGSEA. The CDR3 runs 13 residues.

V gene TRBV30 combines with J gene TRBJ1-1; no clear D gene. Germline CDR1 reads GTSNPN; CDR2 reads SVGIG (reference sequence). V lost 0 bases, J lost 5 bases, and 22 bases lay in between. This CDR3 contains 17 residues. The CDR3: CAWSVSRRQGLRTEAFF. In nucleotides, the CDR3 is TGTGCCTGGAGTGTTTCCAGGAGACAAGGCCTGCGGACTGAAGCTTTCTTT.

The chain couples TRBV30 to TRBJ1-1, with no clear D. Trimming pared 2 bases from V and 7 bases from J, leaving 11 bases between. The CDR3 spans 12 residues. Germline V gene lookup returns CDR1 GTSNPN and CDR2 SVGIG (reference sequence). CDR3 sequence reads: CAWSKSEREAFF. The DNA for the CDR3 is TGTGCCTGGAGTAAGAGCGAACGTGAAGCTTTCTTT.

This chain links TRBV27 with TRBJ2-2; 9 nucleotides align to TRBD2. CDR1 is MNHEY and CDR2 is SMNVEV in the germline V gene (reference sequence). The V gene end was trimmed by 6 bases and the J gene end by 1 base; junction bases not matched to a gene: 12. The length of the CDR3 is 18 residues. The CDR3 DNA reads as TGTGCCAGCAGCTTCTTCCCTGGCGGGAGGGGGAACACCGGGGAGCTGTTTTTT. Its translation is CASSFFPGGRGNTGELFF.

The rearrangement links TRBV7-2 to TRBJ2-3; weak D call: TRBD2 (5 bases). CDR3 length equals 15 residues. Deletions cut 5 bases from V and 4 bases from J, with 16 bases between. Germline CDR1 SGHTA, CDR2 FQGNSA. The CDR3 here is CASSPISWESDTQYF. Written as DNA, the CDR3 is TGTGCCAGCAGCCCAATTAGCTGGGAGTCAGATACGCAGTATTTT.

CDR3: CASSLRPHWRSSTDTQYF. The CDR3 DNA sequence: TGTGCCAGCAGTTTACGACCCCACTGGCGCTCAAGCACAGATACGCAGTATTTT. The chain recombines TRBV27 with TRBJ2-3; D unclear. V lost 2 bases and J 0 bases, leaving 18 bases between the germline ends. The CDR3 runs to 18 residues. Germline CDR1 MNHEY, CDR2 SMNVEV (reference sequence).

This chain connects TRBV5-1 to TRBJ1-4; a weak D match, TRBD1 (5 bases). Germline V gives CDR1 SGHRS, CDR2 YFSETQ. The CDR3 contains 16 residues. V was shortened by 0 bases and J by 5 bases, with 14 bases between the two germline ends. The CDR3 DNA is TGCGCCAGCAGCTTGGAGGGATGGGGGACGAATGAAAAACTGTTTTTT. Amino acids: CASSLEGWGTNEKLFF.

This clone was counted a few times. The genes are TRBV30 and TRBJ1-2; 9 bases agree with TRBD1. This CDR3 is built from 16 residues. Trimming removed 4 bases from V and 0 bases from J; junction bases left unmatched: 9. CDR1 and CDR2 (germline): GTSNPN, SVGIG (reference sequence). The CDR3 loop is CAWKGGQGTTNYGYTF. The CDR3 nucleotides read TGTGCCTGGAAGGGGGGACAGGGAACAACTAACTATGGCTACACCTTC.

The V and J genes are TRBV6-5 and TRBJ2-2, with 8 bases matching TRBD2. The germline V gene has CDR1 MNHEY and CDR2 SVGAGI. This CDR3 spans 15 amino acids. The trim removed 6 bases at V and 2 bases at J, leaving 5 bases unmatched. CDR3 in DNA: TGTGCCAGCAGCCTCGGGAGGGATAACACCGGGGAGCTGTTTTTT. Its protein is CASSLGRDNTGELFF.

The rearrangement links TRBV29-1 to TRBJ2-1; TRBD2 might be the D (6 bases). CDR1 and CDR2 (germline): SQVTM, ANQGSEA. The CDR3 is 12 amino acids. The V and J ends lost 7 bases and 9 bases respectively, with 16 bases between them. The CDR3, as DNA: TGCAGCGCTGGGGTTCGGGACTCTGAGCAGTTCTTC. Translating it yields CSAGVRDSEQFF.

This clone was seen only a few times. The genes are TRBV4-1 and TRBJ1-5, with no clear D. This CDR3 is built from 15 residues. The V gene's germline CDR1 is MGHRA and CDR2 YSYEKL. The V end was cut by 5 bases, the J end by 0 bases, with 11 bases between. Here the CDR3 DNA reads TGCGCCAGCAGCGCCCAGGAAAGTAGCAATCAGCCCCAGCATTTT. It yields the protein CASSAQESSNQPQHF.

The V and J genes are TRBV11-2 and TRBJ2-1; 9 nucleotides agree with TRBD2. V gave up 1 base and J gave up 8 bases; unmatched junction bases: 6. The germline CDR1 and CDR2 sequences are SGHAT and FQNNGV. CDR3 length: 15 amino acids. The CDR3 here is CASSLVVREGDEQFF. CDR3 in DNA: TGTGCCAGCAGCTTAGTCGTGCGGGAGGGGGATGAGCAGTTCTTC.

The chain couples TRBV18 to TRBJ2-7; TRBD1 is a possible D gene (5 bases). Germline assignment: CDR1 KGHSH and CDR2 LQKENI. Trimming shortened V by 6 bases and J by 2 bases, and 8 bases separated the two germline ends. The CDR3 is made up of 12 amino acids. The CDR3 DNA is TGTGCCAGCTCCCTCAGGGCCTACGAGCAGTACTTC. Amino acid sequence: CASSLRAYEQYF. Variable domain in full (rest from reference TRBV18 and TRBJ2-7): NAGVMQNPRHLVRRRGQEARLRCSPMKGHSHVYWYRQLPEEGLKFMVYLQKENIIDESGMPKERFSAEFPKEGPSILRIQQVVRGDSAAYFCASSLRAYEQYFGPGTRLTVT.

This chain joins TRBV2 and TRBJ2-1; D is perhaps TRBD2 (5 bases). CDR3 length equals 15 residues. V was trimmed by 6 bases and J by 9 bases, leaving 21 bases between them. CDR1 is SNHLY, CDR2 FYNNEI, per germline. In DNA, the CDR3 is TGTGCCAGCAGCCCTAGGGTGGGAGAAGGTGTTGAGCAGTTCTTC. Translating gives CASSPRVGEGVEQFF.

The rearrangement joins TRBV5-1 to TRBJ2-1; D possibly matches TRBD1 or TRBD2 (5 bases each). CDR1 and CDR2 (germline): SGHRS, YFSETQ. V was clipped by 4 bases and J by 10 bases, with 15 bases between them. The CDR3 is 13 amino acids. The CDR3 coding sequence is TGCGCCAGCAGCCCCGGGGCCGGGGAGGAGCAGTTCTTC. It is translated as CASSPGAGEEQFF.

A few counts support this clone. The V and J genes are TRBV10-1 and TRBJ1-3; D gene unclear. Germline loops: CDR1 WNHNN, CDR2 SYGVQD (reference sequence). Trimming shortened V by 0 bases and J by 1 base, and 7 bases separated the two germline ends. CDR3 length: 15 residues. CDR3 loop: CASSESLGSGNTIYF. CDR3 DNA: TGCGCCAGCAGTGAGTCTTTGGGTTCTGGAAACACCATATATTTT.

This clone was picked up one time. J is TRBJ2-7 and V is TRBV30, with D unclear. There are 14 residues in the CDR3. V lost 0 bases and J lost 3, with 12 bases in between. Germline CDR1 reads GTSNPN; CDR2 reads SVGIG (reference sequence). In nucleotides, the CDR3 is TGTGCCTGGAGTGTAAGGCTGGGGTTCTACGAGCAGTACTTC. Protein: CAWSVRLGFYEQYF.

The rearrangement joins TRBV5-1 to TRBJ2-1, with 7 bases fitting TRBD1. V shed 4 bases and J 8 bases; nucleotides not matched to a gene: 6. Germline assignment: CDR1 SGHRS and CDR2 YFSETQ. The CDR3 length is 13 residues. The CDR3 reads CASSTDRRDEQFF. For the CDR3, the DNA is TGCGCCAGCAGCACGGACAGGCGGGATGAGCAGTTCTTC.

V is TRBV19 and J is TRBJ2-7, with a weak D call TRBD1 (6 bases). Germline CDR1 LNHDA, CDR2 SQIVND (reference sequence). The V and J ends lost 6 bases and 3 bases respectively, with 12 bases between them. CDR3 length equals 13 residues. CDR3 protein: CASSRTVNYEQYF. The CDR3 coding sequence is TGTGCCAGTAGCCGGACAGTTAACTACGAGCAGTACTTC.

The chain combines TRBV29-1 with TRBJ2-1, with TRBD1 as a possible D gene (6 bases). The CDR3 is 13 amino acids. From germline, CDR1 is SQVTM and CDR2 ANQGSEA. Trimming left V 2 bases short and J 9 bases short, with 14 bases between. CDR3 amino acids: CSVETRVGAEQFF. The CDR3 bases are TGCAGCGTTGAAACCAGGGTGGGGGCTGAGCAGTTCTTC.

There are a few counts of this clone. This chain uses TRBV30 with TRBJ2-1, with 10 positions matching TRBD2. The CDR3 loop spans 16 amino acids. CDR1 is GTSNPN, CDR2 SVGIG, per germline (reference sequence). V gave up 4 bases and J gave up 2 bases; unmatched junction bases: 8. This CDR3 reads CAWTQGLAETYNEQFF. For the CDR3, the DNA is TGTGCCTGGACCCAAGGACTAGCGGAGACCTACAATGAGCAGTTCTTC. The full variable domain, in which reference TRBV30 and TRBJ2-1 provide the parts outside the CDR3, is SQTIHQWPATLVQPVGSPLSLECTVEGTSNPNLYWYRQAAGRGLQLLFYSVGIGQISSEVPQNLSASRPQDRQFILSSKKLLLSDSGFYLCAWTQGLAETYNEQFFGPGTRLTVL.

This clone appeared a few times. This chain joins TRBV29-1 and TRBJ2-1; 11 nucleotides line up with TRBD2. Germline values: CDR1 SQVTM, CDR2 ANQGSEA. V trimming: 6 bases; J trimming: 6 bases; junction bases outside the gene matches: 10. The CDR3 totals 15 residues. The CDR3 loop reads CSVRIVAGGPNEQFF. CDR3 coding DNA: TGCAGCGTCCGCATTGTAGCGGGAGGGCCCAATGAGCAGTTCTTC.

CDR3 protein: CSVEKETGKTYEQYF. CDR3 DNA: TGCAGCGTTGAAAAGGAGACAGGGAAAACCTACGAGCAGTACTTC. This chain connects TRBV29-1 to TRBJ2-7, with 7 bases fitting TRBD1. CDR1 and CDR2 from the germline V gene are SQVTM and ANQGSEA. The CDR3 is 15 residues long. V trimming: 2 bases; J trimming: 2 bases; junction bases outside the gene matches: 9.

The V and J genes are TRBV9 and TRBJ2-1; the match to TRBD2 covers 14 bases. This CDR3 spans 16 amino acids. With 3 bases clipped from V and 7 bases from J, the junction kept 6 bases outside the gene matches. CDR1 and CDR2 (germline): SGDLS, YYNGEE. The CDR3 DNA follows: TGTGCCAGCAGCGCCCCGGGACTAGCGGGAGTTAATGAGCAGTTCTTC. Its protein is CASSAPGLAGVNEQFF.